This T cell receptor (beta chain) was profiled in a study of blood T cells in healthy people across ages. Through a sample-barcoded 5' primer and a J-beta primer mix, a second PCR was run for roughly 6 to 11 cycles. A single record per CDR3 protein comes from TCRdb applying MiXCR to the 5' RACE reads. The table has about 1.5 million distinct CDR3 sequences, around 42% seen once. The CDR3 runs to 15 residues. The chain links TRBV12-3 or TRBV12-4 to TRBJ2-5; 7 nucleotides match TRBD1. Matching the DNA end better, TRBJ2-7 makes the J call doubtful. The sequence was collected from a young woman in good health. Sequencing was done on a sample of blood. The CDR3 spells CASSLGTGPFYEQYF. CDR3 DNA: TGTGCCAGCAGTTTAGGGACAGGCCCGTTCTACGAGCAGTACTTC.